One and the same sample provided the 10 T cell receptor beta chains below, sequenced in a study of T cells in Graves' hyperthyroidism and ophthalmopathy. Amplification of TCR beta CDR3 regions was performed using RNA transcripts as template. When the TCR CDR3 underwent first-round RT-PCR, the HTBI primer set was used. Each CDR3 protein gets one entry after TCRdb re-called the multiplex PCR reads with MiXCR. The sample contains fewer than 550,000 distinct CDR3 sequences, less than 25% of which appear only once. The sample comprised blood. The source of these receptors is a woman aged 25 to 39 with Graves' ophthalmopathy.

This clonotype was found many times. The chain joins TRBV4-2 to TRBJ1-2; 9 bases are a match to TRBD1. Losses at the gene ends were 1 base for V and 7 bases for J; bases not matched to a gene: 7. Looked up from germline, CDR1 is LGHNA and CDR2 is YNFKEQ. The CDR3 has 15 amino acids. The CDR3 DNA reads TGTGCCAGCAGCCAAGGGGACAGGGAGATCGGTGGCTACACCTTC. Its protein product is CASSQGDREIGGYTF.

This clonotype has ten or more counts. This chain links TRBV10-2 with TRBJ2-7, with 7 bases aligning to TRBD2. J lost 3 bases, V lost 7 bases, and 9 bases had no gene match. CDR3 size: 14 residues. Germline values: CDR1 WSHSY, CDR2 SAAADI. The CDR3 DNA follows: TGCGCCAGCAACCGTGGCGGGGGAGACTACGAGCAGTACTTC. It encodes CASNRGGGDYEQYF.

The rearrangement joins TRBV18 to TRBJ1-1; TRBD1 matches at 9 bases. The CDR3 runs 15 residues. CDR1 is KGHSH, CDR2 LQKENI, per germline. Trimming took 1 base from V and 6 from J; bases not matched to a gene: 6. CDR3 in DNA: TGTGCCAGCTCACCACGGGACAGGGAGGGTGCTGAAGCTTTCTTT. The encoded protein is CASSPRDREGAEAFF. The whole variable domain, remainder taken from reference TRBV18 and TRBJ1-1, is NAGVMQNPRHLVRRRGQEARLRCSPMKGHSHVYWYRQLPEEGLKFMVYLQKENIIDESGMPKERFSAEFPKEGPSILRIQQVVRGDSAAYFCASSPRDREGAEAFFGQGTRLTVV.

There are many counts of this clonotype. V usage is TRBV12-3 or TRBV12-4 and J usage is TRBJ2-5; D may be TRBD1 (6 bases). CDR3 length: 18 residues. The V gene lost 2 bases and the J gene lost 0 bases, with 19 bases spanning the gap. CDR3 residues: CASSLSWGQSQYQETQYF. CDR3 coding DNA: TGTGCCAGCAGTTTAAGCTGGGGGCAGTCCCAGTACCAAGAGACCCAGTACTTC.

This clonotype was seen at least ten times. The chain carries TRBV28 and TRBJ2-2, with D perhaps TRBD1 (5 bases). CDR1 is MDHEN and CDR2 is SYDVKM in the germline V gene. With 10 bases removed from V and 0 bases from J, the gap between germline ends came to 15 bases. The CDR3 has 15 amino acids. CDR3 DNA: TGTGCCAACCCCCCCGACAGCGCGAACACCGGGGAGCTGTTTTTT. Residues: CANPPDSANTGELFF.

This clonotype was detected ten times or more. The CDR3 spells CASSQEDRGLTYEQYF. DNA for the CDR3: TGTGCCAGCAGCCAGGAGGACAGGGGGCTCACCTACGAGCAGTACTTC. This chain connects TRBV4-2 to TRBJ2-7, with 11 bases identical to TRBD1. Trimming removed 3 bases from V and 2 bases from J; junction bases left unmatched: 6. This CDR3 region has 16 residues. Germline CDR1 LGHNA, CDR2 YNFKEQ.

As concerns this clonotype: This may be a read error: a much more frequent sequence differs by one nucleotide. The chain joins TRBV20-1 to TRBJ1-2; no clear D. CDR1 and CDR2 (germline): DFQATT, SNEGSKA (reference sequence). The ends were cut back, 5 bases at V and 4 bases at J, with 14 bases in the middle. The CDR3 extends over 13 amino acids. CDR3 amino acids: CSAPPQTAYGYTF. Here the CDR3 DNA reads TGCAGTGCTCCCCCCCAGACTGCCTATGGCTACACCTTC.

The genes are TRBV20-1 and TRBJ1-1, with D tentatively TRBD1 (6 bases). CDR3 length: 18 residues. The germline CDR1 and CDR2 sequences are DFQATT and SNEGSKA (reference sequence). V was clipped by 1 base and J by 0 bases, with 21 bases between them. Written as DNA, the CDR3 is TGCAGTGCTAGAGGGGGGGCGGCCTCCCCTCTCATGAACACTGAAGCTTTCTTT. It yields the protein CSARGGAASPLMNTEAFF.

In regard to this clonotype: A much larger clone lies one base from this, so it may be a read error. The chain links TRBV19 to TRBJ2-2; D possibly corresponds to TRBD2 (5 bases). The V gene's germline CDR1 is LNHDA and CDR2 SQIVND (reference sequence). This CDR3 comprises 13 residues. The CDR3 loop is CASSTAVYGELCF. CDR3 in DNA: TGTGCCAGTAGTACAGCAGTGTACGGGGAGCTGTGTTTT.

This clonotype has more than one count but fewer than ten. The chain combines TRBV28 with TRBJ2-5; 7 bases are shared with TRBD1. The J segment lost 2 bases and the V segment lost 4 bases, leaving 16 bases of the junction unmatched. Germline V gene sequence: CDR1 MDHEN, CDR2 SYDVKM. The CDR3 covers 18 residues. CDR3 protein: CASSSFNPRQGKQETQYF. The CDR3 region has the DNA TGTGCCAGCAGTTCCTTCAACCCTCGACAGGGCAAACAAGAGACCCAGTACTTC.